This TCR beta chain is from a study of Ad26.COV2.S vaccination and SARS-CoV-2 variants. Study results and caveats: The analyses of TCR breadth and depth may have understated the size of total T cell responses. Non-spike TCR breadth did not differ much between vaccine and placebo recipients. Vaccinees showed greater spike-specific TCR breadth than placebo recipients. A substantial breadth of spike-specific CD8+ and CD4+ T cell responses after vaccination has been reported.

The CDR3 contains 15 residues. Germline V gene data show CDR1 as MGHRA and CDR2 as YSYEKL. Trimming cost V 4 bases and J 10 bases, with 22 bases left between them. Turning to this clone: Its target is not known.

Sequenced by immunoSEQ multiplex PCR; TCRdb stores in-frame clones only, minus some. The repertoire holds approximately 340,000 clones, with just over 90% as singletons. This receptor was identified in a human donor who had recovered from COVID-19. The chain links TRBV4-1 to TRBJ1-1; TRBD1 is a possible D gene (5 bases). This material consisted of peripheral blood, taken after recovery from COVID-19. As DNA, the CDR3 is TGCGCCAGCAGCCTCACACCAGGGCCGGGGCGGCGAGCTTTCTTT. As protein: CASSLTPGPGRRAFF.